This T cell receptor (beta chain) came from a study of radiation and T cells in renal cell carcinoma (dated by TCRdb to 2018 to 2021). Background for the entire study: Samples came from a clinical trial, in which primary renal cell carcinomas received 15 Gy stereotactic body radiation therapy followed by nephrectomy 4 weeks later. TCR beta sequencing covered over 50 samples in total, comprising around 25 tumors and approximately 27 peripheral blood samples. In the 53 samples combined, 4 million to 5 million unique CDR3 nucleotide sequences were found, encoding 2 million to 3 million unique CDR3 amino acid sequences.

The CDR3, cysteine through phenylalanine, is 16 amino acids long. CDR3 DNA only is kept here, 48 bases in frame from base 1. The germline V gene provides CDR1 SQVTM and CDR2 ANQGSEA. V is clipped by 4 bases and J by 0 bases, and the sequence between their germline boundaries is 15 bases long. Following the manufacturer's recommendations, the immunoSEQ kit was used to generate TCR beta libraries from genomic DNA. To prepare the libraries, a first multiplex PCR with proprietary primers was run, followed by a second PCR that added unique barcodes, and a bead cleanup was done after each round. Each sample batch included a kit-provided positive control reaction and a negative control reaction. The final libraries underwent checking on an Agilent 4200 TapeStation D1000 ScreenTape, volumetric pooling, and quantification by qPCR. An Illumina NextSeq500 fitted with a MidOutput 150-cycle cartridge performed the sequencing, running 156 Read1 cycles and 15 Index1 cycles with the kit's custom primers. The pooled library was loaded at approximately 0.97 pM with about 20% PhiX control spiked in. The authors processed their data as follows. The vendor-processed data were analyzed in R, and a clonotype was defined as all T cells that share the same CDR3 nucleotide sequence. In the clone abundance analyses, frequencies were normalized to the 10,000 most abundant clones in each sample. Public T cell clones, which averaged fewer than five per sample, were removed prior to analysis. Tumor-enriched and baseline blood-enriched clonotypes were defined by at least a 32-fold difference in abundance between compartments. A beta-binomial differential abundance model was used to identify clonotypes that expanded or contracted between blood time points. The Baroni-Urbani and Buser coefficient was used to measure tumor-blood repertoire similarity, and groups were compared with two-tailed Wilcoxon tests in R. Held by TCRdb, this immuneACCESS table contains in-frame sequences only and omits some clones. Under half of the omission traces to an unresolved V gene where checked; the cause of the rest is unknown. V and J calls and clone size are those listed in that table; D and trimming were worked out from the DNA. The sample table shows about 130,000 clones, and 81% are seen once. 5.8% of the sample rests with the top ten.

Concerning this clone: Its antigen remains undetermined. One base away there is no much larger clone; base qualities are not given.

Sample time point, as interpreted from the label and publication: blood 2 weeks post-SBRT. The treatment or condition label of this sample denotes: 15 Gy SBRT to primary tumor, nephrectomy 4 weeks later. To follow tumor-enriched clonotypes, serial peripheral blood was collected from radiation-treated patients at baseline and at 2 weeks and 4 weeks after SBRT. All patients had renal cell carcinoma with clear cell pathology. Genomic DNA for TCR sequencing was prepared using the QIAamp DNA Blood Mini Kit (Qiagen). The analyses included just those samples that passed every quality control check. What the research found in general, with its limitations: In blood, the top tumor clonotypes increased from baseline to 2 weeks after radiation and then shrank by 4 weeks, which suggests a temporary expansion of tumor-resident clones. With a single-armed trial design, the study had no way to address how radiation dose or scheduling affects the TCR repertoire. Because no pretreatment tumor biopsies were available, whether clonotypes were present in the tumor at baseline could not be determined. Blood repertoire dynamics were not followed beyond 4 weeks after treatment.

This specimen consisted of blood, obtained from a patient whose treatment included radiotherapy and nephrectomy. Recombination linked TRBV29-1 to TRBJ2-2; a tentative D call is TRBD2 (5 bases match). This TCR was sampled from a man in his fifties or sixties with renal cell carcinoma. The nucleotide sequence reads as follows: TGCAGCGTTGCTACGGGTAAGGGAGCGAACACCGGGGAGCTGTTTTTT. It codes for CSVATGKGANTGELFF.